This T cell receptor beta chain was sequenced for a study of brain T cells in children with intractable seizures. Study observations and caveats: Patients' HCMV serostatus was unknown; virus specificity rests on CDR3 similarity alone.

On this clone itself: The antigen is unknown.

Stated time point: blood from clinic visit 5 months post-surgery; TSC patient then seizure free. Surgery cases with the highest brain T cell transcript signatures were chosen for sequencing. Germline lookup yields CDR1 LGHDT and CDR2 YNNKEL (reference sequence). This CDR3 comprises 15 residues. The germline V and J ends were trimmed by 4 bases and 0 bases, with 9 bases remaining between them. Libraries were prepared by immunoSEQ multiplex PCR; TCRdb keeps only in-frame clonotypes and omits some of them. Of about 350,000 clones in the sample, 93% are singletons; the top ten hold under 7%. V usage is TRBV3-1 (or the pseudogene TRBV3-2) and J usage is TRBJ1-4, with D uncertain. The sequence derives from a boy younger than two with tuberous sclerosis and intractable seizures. The sequencing here drew on peripheral blood, taken approximately 5 months after surgery. CDR3 DNA sequence: TGTGCCAGCAGCCTATCCACTTCAACTAATGAAAAACTGTTTTTT. The encoded protein is CASSLSTSTNEKLFF.